Following are 27 T cell receptor beta chains from one sample sequenced in a study of beta chain features in type 1 diabetes. Sequenced material consisted of expressed TCRB transcripts (all of the isolated RNA was reverse transcribed). Data came from immunoSEQ multiplex PCR; TCRdb stores just in-frame clones and leaves some out. The table lists about 350,000 clones, around a fifth of them singletons. The sequenced sample was naive CD4+ T cells from blood. The receptors come from a woman in her late teens or twenties in good health.

The gene calls are TRBV6-6 and TRBJ2-7, with D tentatively TRBD1 (5 bases). The CDR3 spans 16 residues. The V end lost 0 bases, the J end lost 2 bases, and 14 bases lay between the germline ends. Per the germline V gene, CDR1 is MNHNY and CDR2 is SVGAGI (reference sequence). CDR3 sequence: CASSYSRAREAYEQYF. CDR3 nucleotide sequence: TGTGCCAGCAGTTACTCTAGGGCCAGGGAAGCCTACGAGCAGTACTTC.

On this clone: This specimen includes other DNA sequences encoding the same CDR3. The genes are TRBV7-3 and TRBJ1-1; D may be TRBD1 (5 bases). Germline V gene sequence: CDR1 SGHTA, CDR2 FQGTGA. The CDR3 is made up of 14 amino acids. V was clipped by 2 bases and J by 1 base, with 8 bases between them. This CDR3 is CASSLRQGNTEAFF. As DNA, the CDR3 is TGTGCCAGCAGCTTACGGCAGGGGAACACTGAAGCTTTCTTT.

On this clone: Other nucleotide sequences in the sample specify the same CDR3. In DNA form, the CDR3 reads TGCGCCAGCAGTCTCGCCACGGGTCCACAAGAGACCCAGTACTTC. Translation gives CASSLATGPQETQYF. The rearrangement uses TRBV5-1 and TRBJ2-5; D unresolved. The CDR3 runs to 15 residues. Trimming removed 5 bases from V and 2 bases from J, with 16 bases in between. Looked up from germline, CDR1 is SGHRS and CDR2 is YFSETQ.

V and J are TRBV29-1 and TRBJ1-5; D gene unclear. V was pared by 5 bases and J by 0 bases, with 11 bases between. Germline V gene data show CDR1 as SQVTM and CDR2 as ANQGSEA. CDR3 length: 14 residues. The CDR3 sequence: CSVQGGHSNQPQHF. The CDR3 DNA reads as TGCAGCGTTCAAGGAGGGCATAGCAATCAGCCCCAGCATTTT.

The V call is TRBV11-2, the J call TRBJ2-7, with D tentatively TRBD1 (7 bases). Germline CDR1 and CDR2: SGHAT and FQNNGV. V lost 6 bases and J 4 bases, leaving 16 bases between the germline ends. The CDR3 length is 14 residues. The CDR3 DNA reads as TGTGCCAGCAGTCTCGGGGGACAGCCGTACGAGCAGTACTTC. Encoded protein: CASSLGGQPYEQYF.

This clone was seen a handful of times. This chain uses TRBV9 with TRBJ1-5; the D gene is possibly TRBD1 (5 bases). V was cut by 3 bases and J by 2 bases, with 9 bases left in between. The CDR3 sequence is 14 residues long. CDR1 and CDR2 from the germline V gene are SGDLS and YYNGEE. The CDR3 DNA reads as TGTGCCAGCAGCGGGCCCAGGGGCAATCAGCCCCAGCATTTT. Its protein product is CASSGPRGNQPQHF.

The chain is built from TRBV11-3 and TRBJ2-1; possibly TRBD1 for D (5 bases). Germline V lookup: CDR1 SGHNT, CDR2 YENEEA. CDR3 length: 12 amino acids. The V gene lost 2 bases and the J gene lost 9 bases, with 8 bases spanning the gap. CDR3 loop: CASSLRGREQFF. As DNA, the CDR3 is TGTGCCAGCAGCTTAAGGGGTCGTGAGCAGTTCTTC.

This clone was found a few times. The chain links TRBV4-3 to TRBJ2-1, with TRBD2 identical over 7 bases. The CDR3 length is 15 residues. Germline V gene lookup returns CDR1 LGHNA and CDR2 YSLEER. Trimming took 3 bases from V and 5 from J; bases not matched to a gene: 7. The CDR3 spells CASSQGGRGNNEQFF. The DNA for the CDR3 is TGCGCCAGCAGCCAGGGAGGGCGGGGGAACAATGAGCAGTTCTTC.

This clone was picked up a small number of times. The chain employs TRBV11-1 and TRBJ1-2; 7 bases fit TRBD1. The V gene end was trimmed by 4 bases and the J gene end by 6 bases; junction bases not matched to a gene: 5. This CDR3 comprises 13 residues. Germline CDR1 is SGHAT and CDR2 is FQDESV (reference sequence). Written as DNA, the CDR3 is TGTGCCAGCAGCTCGACAGGGATCCATGGCTACACCTTC. Translation: CASSSTGIHGYTF.

The J gene is TRBJ2-7, the V gene TRBV4-1; D call uncertain. Germline V CDR1 and CDR2: MGHRA, YSYEKL. The CDR3 has 14 amino acids. Trimming took 3 bases from V and 0 from J, leaving 9 bases between them. This CDR3 is CASSQVRSSYEQYF. The DNA of the CDR3 is TGCGCCAGCAGCCAGGTGAGGTCCTCCTACGAGCAGTACTTC.

This clone appeared a few times. The chain carries TRBV15 and TRBJ2-7, with TRBD1 matching 8 bases. The V gene's germline CDR1 is LNHNV and CDR2 YYDKDF (reference sequence). CDR3 length: 20 residues. Unmatched junction bases numbered 22, after V lost 5 bases and J lost 1 base. The CDR3 spells CATSSQLPKGQGKRSYEQYF. The CDR3 DNA reads TGTGCCACCAGCTCCCAGCTTCCGAAAGGACAGGGAAAACGATCCTACGAGCAGTACTTC. The full variable domain, in which reference TRBV15 and TRBJ2-7 provide the parts outside the CDR3, is DAMVIQNPRYQVTQFGKPVTLSCSQTLNHNVMYWYQQKSSQAPKLLFHYYDKDFNNEADTPDNFQSRRPNTSFCFLDIRSPGLGDTAMYLCATSSQLPKGQGKRSYEQYFGPGTRLTVT.

This clone was seen a single time. The chain is built from TRBV27 and TRBJ1-2, with TRBD1 matching over 7 bases. J was trimmed by 8 bases and V by 3 bases; bases with no gene match: 6. Germline CDR1 MNHEY, CDR2 SMNVEV (reference sequence). The CDR3 extends over 13 amino acids. The CDR3 coding sequence is TGTGCCAGCAGTTTTCGGAGGGGGCAAGGCTACACCTTC. This codes for CASSFRRGQGYTF.

This clone was counted between two and nine times. CDR3 sequence reads: CASSLDRGHGYTF. DNA of the CDR3: TGCGCCAGCAGCTTGGACAGGGGGCATGGCTACACCTTC. The chain links TRBV5-1 to TRBJ1-2; TRBD1 aligns across 9 bases. The V gene's germline CDR1 is SGHRS and CDR2 YFSETQ. Trimming at V came to 0 bases and at J to 6 bases, leaving 0 bases not matched to a gene. The CDR3 totals 13 residues.

The rearrangement joins TRBV30 to TRBJ1-5, with 10 nucleotides matching TRBD1. The germline V gene encodes CDR1 GTSNPN and CDR2 SVGIG (reference sequence). CDR3 length: 16 residues. V shed 0 bases and J 2 bases; nucleotides not matched to a gene: 4. The CDR3 region is CAWSVWDRGRNQPQHF. CDR3 nucleotides: TGTGCCTGGAGTGTATGGGACAGGGGTCGCAATCAGCCCCAGCATTTT.

This clone was found a few times. The chain employs TRBV28 and TRBJ2-7; D may be TRBD1 (5 bases). The ends were cut back, 6 bases at V and 3 bases at J, with 9 bases in the middle. Germline V CDR1 and CDR2: MDHEN, SYDVKM. There are 12 residues in the CDR3. For the CDR3, the DNA is TGTGCCAGCAGCGCTCAGGGCTACGAGCAGTACTTC. Protein product: CASSAQGYEQYF.

The table lists this clone with a few counts. This rearrangement joins TRBV15 to TRBJ1-4; 8 positions match TRBD1. There are 14 residues in the CDR3. The germline V gene has CDR1 LNHNV and CDR2 YYDKDF (reference sequence). After removal of 4 bases from V and 6 bases from J, the junction contained 4 bases not matched to a gene. As DNA, the CDR3 is TGTGCCACCAGCAAGGACAGGGCGGATGAAAAACTGTTTTTT. Protein: CATSKDRADEKLFF.

This clone was counted between two and nine times. The chain recombines TRBV7-6 with TRBJ1-1; D remains unclear. With 3 bases removed from V and 0 bases from J, the gap between germline ends came to 8 bases. This CDR3 region has 14 residues. Germline V gives CDR1 SGHVS, CDR2 FNYEAQ. This CDR3 is CASSLEPLNTEAFF. In DNA, the CDR3 is TGTGCCAGCAGCTTGGAGCCGCTGAACACTGAAGCTTTCTTT.

A few counts support this clone. This chain connects TRBV18 to TRBJ2-7, with D perhaps matching TRBD1 (5 bases). The CDR3 spans 15 residues. CDR1 is KGHSH and CDR2 is LQKENI in the germline V gene. Between the trimmed V and J ends, which lost 3 bases and 6 bases, there was a span of 18 bases. CDR3 DNA: TGTGCCAGCTCACCCCGCGAAGGGGAATCTCGCGAGCAGTACTTC. It is translated as CASSPREGESREQYF.

This sequence joins TRBV10-3 and TRBJ2-7; 12 positions agree with TRBD2. Germline loops: CDR1 ENHRY, CDR2 SYGVKD. The CDR3 is 13 residues long. V lost 10 bases, J lost 2 bases, and 3 bases stayed unmatched. The CDR3 sequence is CATGLAGTYEQYF. CDR3 sequence (DNA): TGTGCCACGGGACTAGCGGGCACCTACGAGCAGTACTTC.

This chain links TRBV15 with TRBJ1-1, with 7 nucleotides matching TRBD1. Trimming cost V 4 bases and J 4 bases; bases outside gene matches: 9. The CDR3 spans 15 residues. The germline CDR1 and CDR2 sequences are LNHNV and YYDKDF (reference sequence). CDR3 DNA: TGTGCCACCAGCAAAACAGGGGCGGCGATCACTGAAGCTTTCTTT. This codes for CATSKTGAAITEAFF.

The J gene is TRBJ1-2, the V gene TRBV9; TRBD1 is a possible D gene (6 bases). Germline V gives CDR1 SGDLS, CDR2 YYNGEE. The ends were cut back, 3 bases at V and 5 bases at J, with 29 bases in the middle. The CDR3 runs to 19 residues. CDR3 nucleotide sequence: TGTGCCAGCAGCGCCCCCCGGGAGGGTGCGGACAGCTCGGGATATGGCTACACCTTC. This gives the protein CASSAPREGADSSGYGYTF.

The rearrangement joins TRBV7-6 to TRBJ1-2; D possibly corresponds to TRBD1 (5 bases). The CDR3 has 13 residues. The germline gives CDR1 SGHVS, CDR2 FNYEAQ. With 4 bases removed from V and 6 bases from J, the gap between germline ends came to 12 bases. CDR3 loop: CASSSQGVDGYTF. CDR3 DNA: TGTGCCAGCAGCTCCCAGGGTGTGGATGGCTACACCTTC. Complete variable domain (other parts from reference TRBV7-6 and TRBJ1-2): GAGVSQSPRYKVTKRGQDVALRCDPISGHVSLYWYRQALGQGPEFLTYFNYEAQQDKSGLPNDRFSAERPEGSISTLTIQRTEQRDSAMYRCASSSQGVDGYTFGSGTRLTVV.

This clone was found a few times. V gene TRBV18 combines with J gene TRBJ2-1; the match to TRBD1 covers 8 bases. The CDR3 runs to 17 residues. The V gene's germline CDR1 is KGHSH and CDR2 LQKENI. Trimming removed 6 bases from V and 0 bases from J; junction bases left unmatched: 10. As DNA, the CDR3 is TGTGCCAGCTCGCCTTCCCCCACAGGGGGCTCCTACAATGAGCAGTTCTTC. Encoded protein: CASSPSPTGGSYNEQFF.

This clone was counted a single time. J is TRBJ1-6 and V is TRBV25-1; TRBD1 might be the D (5 bases). This CDR3 is built from 15 residues. The V gene lost 4 bases and the J gene lost 0 bases, with 7 bases spanning the gap. Germline CDR1 is MGHDK and CDR2 is SYGVNS. The DNA for the CDR3 is TGTGCCAGCAGTGGGGGGGGCTCCTATAATTCACCCCTCCACTTT. Translated, it gives CASSGGGSYNSPLHF.

With regard to this clone: The sample carries other DNA sequences with the same CDR3. This sequence joins TRBV18 and TRBJ2-5; D gene ambiguous. V lost 3 bases and J 2 bases, leaving 7 bases between the germline ends. The CDR3 has 13 residues. Per germline, CDR1 KGHSH and CDR2 LQKENI. CDR3 coding DNA: TGTGCCAGCTCACCCGGAGTTCAAGAGACCCAGTACTTC. Its protein product is CASSPGVQETQYF.

This clone was seen only a few times. The chain carries TRBV29-1 and TRBJ2-6; 8 bases align to TRBD1. Losses at the gene ends were 1 base for V and 6 bases for J; bases not matched to a gene: 8. The germline V gene has CDR1 SQVTM and CDR2 ANQGSEA. The CDR3 is 16 amino acids. The DNA of the CDR3 is TGCAGCGTTGAAGCCAAGAAGGGACAGGAGGCCAACGTCCTGACTTTC. It codes for CSVEAKKGQEANVLTF.

This clone was recorded a few times. The genes are TRBV7-9 and TRBJ2-5; TRBD2 matches at 9 bases. This CDR3 is built from 13 residues. Germline CDR1 SEHNR, CDR2 FQNEAQ (reference sequence). The V segment lost 6 bases and the J segment 5 bases; nucleotides outside the gene matches: 4. The chain's CDR3 is CASSQAGGETQYF. The CDR3 DNA follows: TGTGCCAGCAGTCAAGCGGGAGGTGAGACCCAGTACTTC. The complete variable domain, with remaining parts taken from reference TRBV7-9 and TRBJ2-5, reads DTGVSQNPRHKITKRGQNVTFRCDPISEHNRLYWYRQTLGQGPEFLTYFQNEAQLEKSRLLSDRFSAERPKGSFSTLEIQRTEQGDSAMYLCASSQAGGETQYFGPGTRLLVL.